This T cell receptor beta chain was identified during a study of blood T cells in healthy people across ages. As concerns this clonotype: Its antigen is still unknown.

This CDR3 is built from 15 residues. Germline V gene data show CDR1 as LGHNA and CDR2 as YNFKEQ. Study-level results: Roughly linearly, TCR beta diversity per million T cells fell as age increased.

The second PCR ran roughly 6 to 12 cycles with a sample-barcoded 5' primer and J-beta primers. TCRdb redid the calling of the 5' RACE reads with MiXCR, one entry per CDR3 protein. The sample shows some 930,000 distinct CDR3 sequences, 25% to 35% of them seen only once. These data also featured in a second study, about T cells of mothers and their children. That paper states: Every microgram of extracted RNA entered cDNA synthesis, approximately 1.5 ug per 15 ul. In the second PCR, M1S primer introduced barcodes and 2-4 random bases. Each mother yielded more than 9.5 million TCR beta CDR3 reads. Each child yielded several million reads.

Sequenced input: blood. The rearrangement uses TRBV4-2 and TRBJ2-1, with 8 nucleotides matching TRBD2. The clonotype was recovered from a woman aged 40-49 years in good health. The CDR3 here is CAGSRSGGLYNEQFF. The CDR3 nucleotides are TGTGCTGGCAGTCGAAGCGGGGGCTTATACAATGAGCAGTTCTTC.